This T cell receptor (beta chain) was identified during a study of blood T cell repertoires in COVID-19. Study-level background: Sample material is recorded as cDNA or gDNA derived from T cells, B-cell-depleted T cells, or PBMCs.

Assay: immunoSEQ multiplex PCR; the TCRdb copy retains only in-frame clones and omits some. The sample holds over 150,000 clones; approximately 91% are singletons and the top ten take around 1.1%. CDR1 is MNHEY, CDR2 SMNVEV, per germline (reference sequence). V was pared by 8 bases and J by 7 bases, with 5 bases of the junction left unmatched. This CDR3 has 13 residues. The chain has TRBV27 and TRBJ2-1; 10 bases align to TRBD2. The receptor's source is a young man with acute or convalescent COVID-19. Sequencing used peripheral blood. The DNA for the CDR3 is TGTGCCAGCCGCCCGGGACTAGCGAATGAGCAGTTCTTC. Translation: CASRPGLANEQFF.